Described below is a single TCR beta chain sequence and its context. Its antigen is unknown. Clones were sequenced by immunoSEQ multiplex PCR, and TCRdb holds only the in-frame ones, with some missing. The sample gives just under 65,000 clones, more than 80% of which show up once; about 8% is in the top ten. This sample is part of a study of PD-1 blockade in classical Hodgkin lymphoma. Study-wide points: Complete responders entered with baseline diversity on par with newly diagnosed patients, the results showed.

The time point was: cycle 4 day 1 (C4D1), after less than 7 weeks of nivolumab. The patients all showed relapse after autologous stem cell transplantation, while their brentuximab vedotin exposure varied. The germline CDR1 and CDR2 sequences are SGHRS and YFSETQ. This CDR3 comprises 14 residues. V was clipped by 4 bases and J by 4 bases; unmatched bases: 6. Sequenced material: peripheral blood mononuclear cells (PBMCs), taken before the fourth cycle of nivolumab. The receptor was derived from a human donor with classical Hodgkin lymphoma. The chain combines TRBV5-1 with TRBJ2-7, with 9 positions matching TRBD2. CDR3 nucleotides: TGCGCCAGCAGCGCCGGGACTAGCCCATACGAGCAGTACTTC. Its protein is CASSAGTSPYEQYF.